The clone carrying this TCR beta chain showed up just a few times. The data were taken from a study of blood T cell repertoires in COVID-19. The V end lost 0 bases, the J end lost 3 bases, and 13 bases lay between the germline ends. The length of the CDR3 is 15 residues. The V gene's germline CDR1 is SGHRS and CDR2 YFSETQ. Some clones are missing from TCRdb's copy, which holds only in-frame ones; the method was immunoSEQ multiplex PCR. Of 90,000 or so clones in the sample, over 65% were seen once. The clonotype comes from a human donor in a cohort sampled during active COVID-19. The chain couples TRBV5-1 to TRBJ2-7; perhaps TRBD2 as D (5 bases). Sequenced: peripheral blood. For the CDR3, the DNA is TGCGCCAGCAGCTTGGCTCCCCCTAGCAACTACGAGCAGTACTTC. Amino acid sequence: CASSLAPPSNYEQYF.